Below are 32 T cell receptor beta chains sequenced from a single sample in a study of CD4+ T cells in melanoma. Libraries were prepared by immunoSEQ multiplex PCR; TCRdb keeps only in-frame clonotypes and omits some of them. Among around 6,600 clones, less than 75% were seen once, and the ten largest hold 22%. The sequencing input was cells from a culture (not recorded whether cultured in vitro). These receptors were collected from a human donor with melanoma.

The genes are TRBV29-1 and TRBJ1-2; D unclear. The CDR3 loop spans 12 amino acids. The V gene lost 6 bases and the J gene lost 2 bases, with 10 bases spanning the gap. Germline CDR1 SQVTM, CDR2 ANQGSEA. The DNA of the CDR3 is TGCAGCGTAGCGTCCATGAACTATGGCTACACCTTC. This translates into CSVASMNYGYTF.

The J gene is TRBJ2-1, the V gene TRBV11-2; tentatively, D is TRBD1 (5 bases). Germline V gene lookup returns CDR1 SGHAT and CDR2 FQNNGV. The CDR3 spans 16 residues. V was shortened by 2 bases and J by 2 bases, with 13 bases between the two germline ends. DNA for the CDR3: TGTGCCAGCAGCTTACAGGGATCTCCACCCTACAATGAGCAGTTCTTC. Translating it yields CASSLQGSPPYNEQFF.

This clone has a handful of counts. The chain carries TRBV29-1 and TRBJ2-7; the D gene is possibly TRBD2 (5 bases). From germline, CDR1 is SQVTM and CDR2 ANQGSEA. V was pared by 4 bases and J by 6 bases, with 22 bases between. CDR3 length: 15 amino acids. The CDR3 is CSVVSRTPGSFEQYF. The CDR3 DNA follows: TGCAGCGTTGTTTCCAGGACTCCGGGATCGTTCGAGCAGTACTTC.

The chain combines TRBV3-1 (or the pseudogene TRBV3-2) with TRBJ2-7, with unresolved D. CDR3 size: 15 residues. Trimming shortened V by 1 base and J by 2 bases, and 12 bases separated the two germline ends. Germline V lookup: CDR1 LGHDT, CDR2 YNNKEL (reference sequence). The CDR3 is CASSQAGLIAYEQYF. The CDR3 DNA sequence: TGTGCCAGCAGCCAAGCGGGTCTCATTGCCTACGAGCAGTACTTC.

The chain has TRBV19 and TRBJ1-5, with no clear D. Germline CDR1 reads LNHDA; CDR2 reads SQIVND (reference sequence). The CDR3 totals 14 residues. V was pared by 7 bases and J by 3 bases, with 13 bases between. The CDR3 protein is CASMFETHNQPQHF. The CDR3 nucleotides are TGTGCCAGTATGTTCGAAACCCACAATCAGCCCCAGCATTTT.

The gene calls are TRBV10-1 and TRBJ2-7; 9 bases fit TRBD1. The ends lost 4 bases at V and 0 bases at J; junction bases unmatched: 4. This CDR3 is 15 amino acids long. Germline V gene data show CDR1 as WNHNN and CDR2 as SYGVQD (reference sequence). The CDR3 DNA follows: TGCGCCAGCAGTGTGGGACAGGGTAGCTCCTACGAGCAGTACTTC. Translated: CASSVGQGSSYEQYF.

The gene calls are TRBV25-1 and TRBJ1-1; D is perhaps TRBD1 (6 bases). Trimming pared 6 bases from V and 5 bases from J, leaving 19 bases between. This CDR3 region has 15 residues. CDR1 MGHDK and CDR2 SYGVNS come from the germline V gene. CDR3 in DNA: TGTGCCAGCAGCGCCACCCCCAGGGGTAGAACTGAAGCTTTCTTT. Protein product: CASSATPRGRTEAFF.

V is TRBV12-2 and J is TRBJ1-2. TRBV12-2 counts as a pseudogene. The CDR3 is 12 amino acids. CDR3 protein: CASRSSLFGYTF. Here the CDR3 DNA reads TGTGCAAGTCGCTCCTCGTTATTTGGCTACACCTTC.

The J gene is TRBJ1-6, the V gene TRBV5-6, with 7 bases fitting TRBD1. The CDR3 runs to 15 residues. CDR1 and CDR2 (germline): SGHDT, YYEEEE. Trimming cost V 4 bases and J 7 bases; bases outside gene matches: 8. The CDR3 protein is CASSLTDRPNSPLHF. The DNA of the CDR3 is TGTGCCAGCAGCCTAACGGACAGGCCAAATTCACCCCTCCACTTT.

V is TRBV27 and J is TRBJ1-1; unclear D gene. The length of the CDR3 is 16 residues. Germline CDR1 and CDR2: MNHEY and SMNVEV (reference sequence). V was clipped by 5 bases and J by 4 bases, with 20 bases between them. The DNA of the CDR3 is TGTGCCAGCAGTCCCCCCCCTAGGGATCTATGCACTGAAGCTTTCTTT. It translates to CASSPPPRDLCTEAFF.

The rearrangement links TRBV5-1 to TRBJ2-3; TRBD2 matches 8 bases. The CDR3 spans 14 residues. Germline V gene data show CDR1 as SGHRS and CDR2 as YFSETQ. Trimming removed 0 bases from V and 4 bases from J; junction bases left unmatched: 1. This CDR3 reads CASSLERESDTQYF. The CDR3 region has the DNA TGCGCCAGCAGCTTGGAGCGGGAGTCAGATACGCAGTATTTT.

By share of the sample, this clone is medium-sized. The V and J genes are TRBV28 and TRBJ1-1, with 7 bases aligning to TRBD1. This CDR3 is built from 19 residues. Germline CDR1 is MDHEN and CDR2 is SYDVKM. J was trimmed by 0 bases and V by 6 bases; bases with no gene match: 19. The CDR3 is CASRAHPDRAQGLNTEAFF. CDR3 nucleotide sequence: TGTGCCAGCAGAGCCCACCCTGACAGGGCTCAGGGATTGAACACTGAAGCTTTCTTT. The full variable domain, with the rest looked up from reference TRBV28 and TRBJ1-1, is DVKVTQSSRYLVKRTGEKVFLECVQDMDHENMFWYRQDPGLGLRLIYFSYDVKMKEKGDIPEGYSVSREKKERFSLILESASTNQTSMYLCASRAHPDRAQGLNTEAFFGQGTRLTVV.

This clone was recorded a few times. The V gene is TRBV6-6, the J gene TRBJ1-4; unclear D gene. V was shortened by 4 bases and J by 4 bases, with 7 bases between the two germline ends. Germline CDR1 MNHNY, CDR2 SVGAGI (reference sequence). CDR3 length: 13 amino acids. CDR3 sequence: CASSLRYNEKLFF. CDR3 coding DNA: TGTGCCAGCAGTTTACGTTATAATGAAAAACTGTTTTTT.

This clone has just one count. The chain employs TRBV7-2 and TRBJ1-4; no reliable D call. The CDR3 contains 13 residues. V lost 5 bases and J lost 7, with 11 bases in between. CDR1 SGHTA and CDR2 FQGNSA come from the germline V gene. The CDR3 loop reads CASSLKSAEKLFF. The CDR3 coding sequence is TGTGCCAGCAGCCTCAAATCGGCTGAAAAACTGTTTTTT.

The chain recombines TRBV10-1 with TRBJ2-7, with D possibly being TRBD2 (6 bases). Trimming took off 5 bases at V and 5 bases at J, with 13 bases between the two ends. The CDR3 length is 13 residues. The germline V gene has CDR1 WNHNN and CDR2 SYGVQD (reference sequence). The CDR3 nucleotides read TGCGCCAGCAGTTCCCGGCGGGAAAACGAGCAGTACTTC. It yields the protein CASSSRRENEQYF.

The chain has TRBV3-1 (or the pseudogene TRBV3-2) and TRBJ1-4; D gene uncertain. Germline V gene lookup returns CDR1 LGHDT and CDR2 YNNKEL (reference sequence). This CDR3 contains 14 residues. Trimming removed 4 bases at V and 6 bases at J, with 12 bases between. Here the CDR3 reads CASSPPGVYEKLFF. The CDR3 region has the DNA TGTGCCAGCAGCCCGCCGGGAGTTTATGAAAAACTGTTTTTT.

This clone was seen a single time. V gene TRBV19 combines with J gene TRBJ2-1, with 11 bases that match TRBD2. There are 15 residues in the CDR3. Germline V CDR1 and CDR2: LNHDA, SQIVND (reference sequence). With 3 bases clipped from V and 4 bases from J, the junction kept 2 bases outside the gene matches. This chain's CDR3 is CASSMTSGDYNEQFF. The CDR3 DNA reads TGTGCCAGTAGTATGACTAGCGGGGATTACAATGAGCAGTTCTTC.

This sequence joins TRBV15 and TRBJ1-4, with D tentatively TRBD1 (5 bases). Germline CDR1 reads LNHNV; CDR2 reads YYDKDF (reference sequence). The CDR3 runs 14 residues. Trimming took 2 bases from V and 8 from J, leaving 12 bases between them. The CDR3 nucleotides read TGTGCCACCAGCAGACCCCCCGGGGGGGAAAAACTGTTTTTT. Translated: CATSRPPGGEKLFF.

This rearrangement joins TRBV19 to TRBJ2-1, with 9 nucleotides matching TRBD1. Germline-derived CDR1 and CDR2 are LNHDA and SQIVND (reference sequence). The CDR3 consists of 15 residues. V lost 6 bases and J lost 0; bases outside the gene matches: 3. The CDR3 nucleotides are TGTGCCAGTAGCGGACAGGGGAGCTCCTACAATGAGCAGTTCTTC. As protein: CASSGQGSSYNEQFF.

The CDR3 reads CATSDTTGAAPYEQYF. CDR3 DNA: TGTGCCACCAGTGATACCACAGGGGCTGCTCCCTACGAGCAGTACTTC. The J gene is TRBJ2-7, the V gene TRBV24-1, with 7 nucleotides matching TRBD1. J gave up 2 bases and V 3 bases, and 9 bases lay outside the gene matches. This CDR3 has 16 residues. Germline V lookup: CDR1 KGHDR, CDR2 SFDVKD.

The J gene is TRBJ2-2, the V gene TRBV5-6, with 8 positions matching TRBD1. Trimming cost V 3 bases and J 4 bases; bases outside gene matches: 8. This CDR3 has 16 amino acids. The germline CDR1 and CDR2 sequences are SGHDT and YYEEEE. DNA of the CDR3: TGTGCCAGCAGCTCCGCCGGGACAGGCCTCACCGGGGAGCTGTTTTTT. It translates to CASSSAGTGLTGELFF. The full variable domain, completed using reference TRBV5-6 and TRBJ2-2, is DAGVTQSPTHLIKTRGQQVTLRCSPKSGHDTVSWYQQALGQGPQFIFQYYEEEERQRGNFPDRFSGHQFPNYSSELNVNALLLGDSALYLCASSSAGTGLTGELFFGEGSRLTVL.

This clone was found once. This chain's CDR3 is CASSLSAWGDPATNEKLFF. The CDR3 DNA reads as TGTGCCAGCAGCTTAAGTGCGTGGGGGGATCCCGCAACTAATGAAAAACTGTTTTTT. The rearrangement uses TRBV7-8 and TRBJ1-4, with D possibly being TRBD1 (5 bases). V shed 2 bases and J shed 0 bases, with 19 bases lying between them. Germline V gene sequence: CDR1 SGHVS, CDR2 FQNEAQ. The CDR3 is 19 amino acids.

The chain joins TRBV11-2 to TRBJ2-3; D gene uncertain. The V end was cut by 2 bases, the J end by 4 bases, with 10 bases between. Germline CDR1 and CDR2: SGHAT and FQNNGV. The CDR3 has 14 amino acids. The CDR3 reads CASSLSPGPDTQYF. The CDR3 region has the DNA TGTGCCAGCAGCTTATCTCCCGGTCCAGATACGCAGTATTTT.

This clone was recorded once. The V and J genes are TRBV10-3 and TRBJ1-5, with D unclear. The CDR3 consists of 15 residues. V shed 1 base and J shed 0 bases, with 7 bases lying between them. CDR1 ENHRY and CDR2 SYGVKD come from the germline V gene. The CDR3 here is CAISEWQYSNQPQHF. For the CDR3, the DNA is TGTGCCATCAGTGAGTGGCAGTATAGCAATCAGCCCCAGCATTTT.

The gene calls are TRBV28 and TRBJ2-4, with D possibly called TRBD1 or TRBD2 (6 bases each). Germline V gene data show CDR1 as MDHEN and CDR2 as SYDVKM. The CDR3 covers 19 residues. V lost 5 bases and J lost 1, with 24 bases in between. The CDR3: CASSTRDFLRGRAKNIQYF. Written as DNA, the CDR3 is TGTGCCAGCAGTACGAGGGACTTTCTCAGGGGAAGGGCCAAAAACATTCAGTACTTC. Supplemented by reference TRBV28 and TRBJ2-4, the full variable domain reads DVKVTQSSRYLVKRTGEKVFLECVQDMDHENMFWYRQDPGLGLRLIYFSYDVKMKEKGDIPEGYSVSREKKERFSLILESASTNQTSMYLCASSTRDFLRGRAKNIQYFGAGTRLSVL.

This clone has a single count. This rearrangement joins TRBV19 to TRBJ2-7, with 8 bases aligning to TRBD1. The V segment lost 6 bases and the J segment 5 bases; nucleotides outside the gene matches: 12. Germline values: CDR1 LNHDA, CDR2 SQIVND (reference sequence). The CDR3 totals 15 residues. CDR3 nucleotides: TGTGCCAGTAGAGATCTGTCAGGGGGCTTCAACGAGCAGTACTTC. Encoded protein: CASRDLSGGFNEQYF.

In DNA, the CDR3 is TGTGCCAGCAGGAGGGCTGAAAAACTGTTTTTT. It specifies CASRRAEKLFF. This chain joins TRBV2 and TRBJ1-4; D call uncertain. CDR3 size: 11 residues. Trimming removed 6 bases from V and 7 bases from J, with 6 bases in between. Germline V gene lookup returns CDR1 SNHLY and CDR2 FYNNEI. The full variable domain, rest sourced from reference TRBV2 and TRBJ1-4, is EPEVTQTPSHQVTQMGQEVILRCVPISNHLYFYWYRQILGQKVEFLVSFYNNEISEKSEIFDDQFSVERPDGSNFTLKIRSTKLEDSAMYFCASRRAEKLFFGSGTQLSVL.

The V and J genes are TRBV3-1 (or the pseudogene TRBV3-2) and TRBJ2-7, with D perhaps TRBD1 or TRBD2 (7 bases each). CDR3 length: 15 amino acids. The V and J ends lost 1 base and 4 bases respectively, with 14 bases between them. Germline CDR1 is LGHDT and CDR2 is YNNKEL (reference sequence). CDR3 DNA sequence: TGTGCCAGCAGCCAAGGAGGCCAGGGGGGGTACGAGCAGTACTTC. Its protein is CASSQGGQGGYEQYF.

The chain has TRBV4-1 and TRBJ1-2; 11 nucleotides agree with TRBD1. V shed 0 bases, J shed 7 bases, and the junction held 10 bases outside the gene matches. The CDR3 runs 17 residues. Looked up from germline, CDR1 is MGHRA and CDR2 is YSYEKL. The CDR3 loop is CASSQDLGTGGSAGYTF. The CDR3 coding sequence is TGCGCCAGCAGCCAAGATCTAGGGACAGGGGGATCGGCTGGCTACACCTTC.

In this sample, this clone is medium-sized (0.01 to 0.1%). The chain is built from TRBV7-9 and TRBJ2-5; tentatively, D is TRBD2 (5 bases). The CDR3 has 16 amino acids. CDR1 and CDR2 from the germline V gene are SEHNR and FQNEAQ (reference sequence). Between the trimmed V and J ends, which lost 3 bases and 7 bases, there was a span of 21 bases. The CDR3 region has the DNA TGTGCCAGCAGCTTGGAGGTTGGTCGCCTTTGGGGGACCCAGTACTTC. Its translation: CASSLEVGRLWGTQYF.

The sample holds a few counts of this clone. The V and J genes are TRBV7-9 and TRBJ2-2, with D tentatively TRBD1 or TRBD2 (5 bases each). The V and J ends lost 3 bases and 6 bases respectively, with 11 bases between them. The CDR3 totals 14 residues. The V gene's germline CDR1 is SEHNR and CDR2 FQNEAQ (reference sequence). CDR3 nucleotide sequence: TGTGCCAGCAGCTTCTCCGGGGCCCCCGGGGAGCTGTTTTTT. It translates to CASSFSGAPGELFF.

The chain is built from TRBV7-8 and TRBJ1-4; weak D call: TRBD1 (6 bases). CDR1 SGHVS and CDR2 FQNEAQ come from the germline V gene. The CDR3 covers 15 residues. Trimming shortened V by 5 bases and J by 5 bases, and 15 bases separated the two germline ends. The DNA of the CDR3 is TGTGCCAGCAGCCCAGCAGGGGTGGTGAATGAAAAACTGTTTTTT. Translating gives CASSPAGVVNEKLFF.